Reported below is one TCR beta chain. Its antigen remains unidentified. These data come from a study of shared clonotypes between healthy human individuals. Background on the study: Three plates each covered CD4 naive and memory; CD8 naive two, CD8 memory one.

Clones were sequenced by immunoSEQ multiplex PCR, and TCRdb holds only the in-frame ones, with some missing. The top ten clones hold less than 0.35% of a sample with roughly 380,000 clones, about 97% of them seen once. The V gene's germline CDR1 is PRHDT and CDR2 FYEKMQ (reference sequence). The CDR3 has 17 amino acids. Trimming took 0 bases from V and 2 from J; bases not matched to a gene: 7. Points from the study as a whole: Sharing across four donors was highest in naive CD4 (roughly 5%) and lowest in memory CD8 (roughly 0.4%).

This chain uses TRBV13 with TRBJ1-1, with 9 bases aligning to TRBD1. Sequenced sample: memory CD8+ T cells sorted from blood. Stated subset: CD45RO+ cells pooled with CCR7-negative TemRA cells. The sequence was collected from a man under 40 in good health. CDR3 sequence reads: CASSLGGQGGINTEAFF. In DNA form, the CDR3 reads TGTGCCAGCAGCTTAGGGGGACAGGGCGGGATTAACACTGAAGCTTTCTTT.